The present TCR beta chain was sequenced within a study of tumor and adjacent non-tumor tissue in lung cancer. Points from the study as a whole: Significantly higher TCR diversity was found in tumor than normal lung.

No cell sorting was done before RNA was extracted from the tissue. Distant lung tissue was collected more than 3 cm away from the tumor edge. Newly diagnosed lung cancer patients had thoracic surgery in China, August–November 2014, without prior chemotherapy. The CDR3 consists of 12 residues. The V gene's germline CDR1 is SEHNR and CDR2 FQNEAQ (reference sequence). Of note for this clonotype: Its antigen remains unknown. Its ends do not fully match the called genes, so a read error is possible.

The library came from three nested PCR rounds adapted from ARM-PCR protocols. TCRdb reprocessed the multiplex PCR reads with MiXCR, giving one entry per CDR3 protein. The table has about 44,000 distinct CDR3 sequences, roughly two thirds seen once; the top ten hold 30%. The sample consisted of distant non-tumor lung tissue. The receptor's source is a woman in her sixties or seventies with non-small cell lung cancer. The genes are TRBV7-9 and TRBJ2-3, with TRBD1 matching over 7 bases. DNA of the CDR3: TGTACCAGCAGGGGGATTGCAGATATGCAGTATTTT. This encodes CTSRGIADMQYF.